This TCR beta chain was sequenced in a study of blood T cells in healthy people across ages. This clonotype was counted once. This may be a read error, as it is one base from a much larger clone. The authors ran a second PCR of roughly 6 to 12 cycles using a sample-barcoded 5' primer and a J-beta primer mix. TCRdb re-called the 5' RACE reads with MiXCR, one entry per CDR3 protein. The repertoire includes roughly 1,700,000 distinct CDR3 sequences, about 30% of them detected once, and 7% to 9% sits in the top ten. Per the germline V gene, CDR1 is SGHTA and CDR2 is FQGNSA. CDR3 length equals 14 residues.

The sequenced material came from blood. This TCR was sampled from a woman aged 25 to 45 in good health. This chain joins TRBV7-2 and TRBJ1-4; D call uncertain. CDR3 DNA sequence: TGTGCCGGCAGCCTGACTACTACTAATGAAAAACTGTTTTTT. Translating it yields CAGSLTTTNEKLFF.